The rows below give T cell receptor beta chains drawn from one sample of a study of OX40 agonist ivuxolimab in advanced cancers. Assay: immunoSEQ multiplex PCR; the TCRdb copy retains only in-frame clones and omits some. Here the sample spans 76,000 or so clones, roughly 88% being singletons. This specimen was CD4+ or CD8+ T cells sorted from blood, taken in a trial of the OX40 agonist ivuxolimab. The receptors shown here come from an adult with an advanced solid tumor such as melanoma, head and neck, liver or kidney cancer. The CDR3 runs from the conserved cysteine through the conserved F or W. The order of the fields is CDR3 DNA, CDR3 protein, V gene, D gene, CDR3 length, clone size, J gene. The D gene is left open where the match is weak. Clone size appears in some rows only: once, few, many, or a class for an expanded clone.

CDR3nt: TGTGCCAGCAGCTCTTGGACAGCCTCCTACGAGCAGTACTTC
CDR3aa: CASSSWTASYEQYF
v_gene: TRBV7-6
d_gene: .
len: 14
abundance: .
j_gene: TRBJ2-7

CDR3nt: TGTGCCAGCAGCGCCCTAGCGGGGGGGAGGGAGCAGTACTTC
CDR3aa: CASSALAGGREQYF
v_gene: TRBV7-2
d_gene: TRBD2
len: 14
abundance: once
j_gene: TRBJ2-7

CDR3nt: TGTGCCAGCAGCCCGCCGGGAAAAAATTCACCCCTCCACTTT
CDR3aa: CASSPPGKNSPLHF
v_gene: TRBV14
d_gene: .
len: 14
abundance: .
j_gene: TRBJ1-6

CDR3nt: TGTGCCAGCAGAGCGGGACAGGGGACAAGGGGCTACACCTTC
CDR3aa: CASRAGQGTRGYTF
v_gene: TRBV5-6
d_gene: TRBD1
len: 14
abundance: once
j_gene: TRBJ1-2

CDR3nt: TGCAGCGTTGATATGACAGGGAGCTCCTACGAGCAGTACTTC
CDR3aa: CSVDMTGSSYEQYF
v_gene: TRBV29-1
d_gene: TRBD1
len: 14
abundance: .
j_gene: TRBJ2-7

CDR3nt: TGTGCCAGCAGGCTGGACTACAATGAGCAGTTCTTC
CDR3aa: CASRLDYNEQFF
v_gene: TRBV2
d_gene: .
len: 12
abundance: .
j_gene: TRBJ2-1

CDR3nt: TGTGCCAGCAGGGCAGTAGGTGTCTACGAGCAGTACTTC
CDR3aa: CASRAVGVYEQYF
v_gene: TRBV6-5
d_gene: .
len: 13
abundance: .
j_gene: TRBJ2-7

CDR3nt: TGTGCCAGCAGCTCGGGACAGATCTCCTACGAGCAGTACTTC
CDR3aa: CASSSGQISYEQYF
v_gene: TRBV7-2
d_gene: TRBD1
len: 14
abundance: .
j_gene: TRBJ2-7

CDR3nt: TGTGCCAGCAGCTTACCAGGGGCGCGCGAGCAGTACTTC
CDR3aa: CASSLPGAREQYF
v_gene: TRBV7-9
d_gene: .
len: 13
abundance: .
j_gene: TRBJ2-7

CDR3nt: TGTGCCATCAAGGACGAAGGAAACACCATATATTTT
CDR3aa: CAIKDEGNTIYF
v_gene: TRBV10-3
d_gene: .
len: 12
abundance: .
j_gene: TRBJ1-3

CDR3nt: TGTGCCAGCAGTGAAGGGACCCTCAGCACAGATACGCAGTATTTT
CDR3aa: CASSEGTLSTDTQYF
v_gene: TRBV6-4
d_gene: .
len: 15
abundance: .
j_gene: TRBJ2-3

CDR3nt: TGTGCCACCAGCAGAGATCGACTAGCGGGGATTTGGAATGAGCAGTTCTTC
CDR3aa: CATSRDRLAGIWNEQFF
v_gene: TRBV15
d_gene: TRBD2
len: 17
abundance: few
j_gene: TRBJ2-1

CDR3nt: TGTGCCAGCAGTTCCCCTCTGGGGGTTAGCAATCAGCCCCAGCATTTT
CDR3aa: CASSSPLGVSNQPQHF
v_gene: TRBV6-6
d_gene: .
len: 16
abundance: .
j_gene: TRBJ1-5

CDR3nt: TGTGCCAGCAGCTTAGGCGGTAGCGGGGGTTACGAGCAGTACTTC
CDR3aa: CASSLGGSGGYEQYF
v_gene: TRBV7-2
d_gene: TRBD2
len: 15
abundance: .
j_gene: TRBJ2-7

CDR3nt: TGTGCCAGCAGCTCCAGACGGGACTTCGGCTCTGGGGCCAACGTCCTGACTTTC
CDR3aa: CASSSRRDFGSGANVLTF
v_gene: TRBV5-4
d_gene: .
len: 18
abundance: .
j_gene: TRBJ2-6